Described below is a single T cell receptor beta chain sequence and its context. No antigen is known for it. With survey level as its setting, the immunoSEQ assay was v3.0. Assay: immunoSEQ multiplex PCR; the TCRdb copy retains only in-frame clones and omits some. The sample consists of approximately 6,700 clones, roughly 70% of them appearing once. These data come from a study of long-term antiretroviral therapy in people with HIV. Turning to the study itself: Earliest sampling preceded the 2015 immediate-ART recommendation by about a decade. Study-level points and caveats: HIV repertoire CDR3 lengths ranged less widely than those of controls.

Each participant with HIV received care in the United States. V lost 0 bases to trimming and J lost 5 bases, with 10 bases between them. CDR3 length: 14 amino acids. Germline CDR1 is LGHNA and CDR2 is YNFKEQ. Source: unsorted PBMCs, taken 0.1 years before starting antiretroviral therapy. This chain connects TRBV4-2 to TRBJ2-5; possible D gene TRBD2, 5 bases. The TCR comes from a man between 18 and 35 years old with HIV. The CDR3 nucleotides read TGTGCCAGCAGCCAAGAGGAGGTTTCGGAGACCCAGTACTTC. This translates into CASSQEEVSETQYF.